This T cell receptor beta chain derives from a study of neurological immune-mediated disorders. Study-wide findings and caveats: TCR clonal expansion peaked in HTLV-1-associated myelopathy patients and was lowest in multiple sclerosis patients. There were no CDR3 amino acid sequences shared by expanded clones across subjects, a result suggesting private repertoires in all groups.

As for the cDNA, it was generated by 5'RACE with 10-nucleotide random UMIs. TCRdb itself ran the 5' RACE reads through MiXCR, one entry per CDR3 protein. This sample has 40,000 to 60,000 distinct CDR3 sequences, with roughly 14% found just once. This CDR3 is built from 15 residues. Between the trimmed V and J ends, which lost 1 base and 0 bases, there was a span of 4 bases. Germline V gene data show CDR1 as SGHVS and CDR2 as FNYEAQ. Time point indicated: longitudinal time-point 2. The unsorted libraries originated from 2 million PBMCs kept at -80 C. In this sample, this clonotype turned up many times. Its antigen is as yet unknown.

This chain links TRBV7-6 with TRBJ1-6, with no clear D. The sample comprised PBMCs. This receptor was taken from a male donor with HTLV-1-associated myelopathy (HAM/TSP). The CDR3, as DNA: TGTGCCAGCAGCTTAGTGGGCTCCTATAATTCACCCCTCCACTTT. This translates into CASSLVGSYNSPLHF.